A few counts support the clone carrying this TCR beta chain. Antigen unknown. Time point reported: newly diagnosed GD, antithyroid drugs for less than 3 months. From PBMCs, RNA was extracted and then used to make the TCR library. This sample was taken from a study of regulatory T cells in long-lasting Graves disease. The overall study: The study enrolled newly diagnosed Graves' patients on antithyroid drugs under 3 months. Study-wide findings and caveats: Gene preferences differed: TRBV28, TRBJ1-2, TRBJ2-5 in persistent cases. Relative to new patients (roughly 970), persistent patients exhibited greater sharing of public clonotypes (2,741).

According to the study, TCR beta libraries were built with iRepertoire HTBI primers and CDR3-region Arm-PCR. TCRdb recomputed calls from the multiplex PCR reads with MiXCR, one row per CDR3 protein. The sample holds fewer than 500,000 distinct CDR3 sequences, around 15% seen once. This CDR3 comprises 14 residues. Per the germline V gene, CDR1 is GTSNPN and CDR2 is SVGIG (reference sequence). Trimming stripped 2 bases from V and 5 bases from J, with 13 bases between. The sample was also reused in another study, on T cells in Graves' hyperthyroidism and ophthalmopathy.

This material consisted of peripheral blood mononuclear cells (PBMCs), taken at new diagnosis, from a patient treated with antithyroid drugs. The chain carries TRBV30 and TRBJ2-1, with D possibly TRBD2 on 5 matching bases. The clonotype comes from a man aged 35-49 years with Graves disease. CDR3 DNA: TGTGCCTGGAGTTGGGAGCGGCGGAACAATGAGCAGTTCTTC. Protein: CAWSWERRNNEQFF.